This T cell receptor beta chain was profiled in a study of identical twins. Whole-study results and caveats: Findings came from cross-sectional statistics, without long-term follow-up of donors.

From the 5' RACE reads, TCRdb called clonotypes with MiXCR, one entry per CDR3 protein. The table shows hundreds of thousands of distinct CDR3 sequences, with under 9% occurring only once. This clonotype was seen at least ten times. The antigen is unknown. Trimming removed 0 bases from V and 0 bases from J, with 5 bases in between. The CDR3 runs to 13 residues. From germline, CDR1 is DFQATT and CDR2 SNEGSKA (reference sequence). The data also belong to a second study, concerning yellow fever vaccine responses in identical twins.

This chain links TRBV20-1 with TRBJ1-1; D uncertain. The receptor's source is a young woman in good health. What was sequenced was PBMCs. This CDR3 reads CSARDRVNTEAFF. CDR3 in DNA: TGCAGTGCTAGAGATCGGGTGAACACTGAAGCTTTCTTT.